These T cell receptor beta chains were read from a single sample in a study of blood T cells in healthy people across ages. TCRdb itself ran the 5' RACE reads through MiXCR, one entry per CDR3 protein. Of about 1 million distinct CDR3 sequences in the sample, 45% were seen once. Sequencing was carried out using blood. Receptors were obtained from a woman aged 55-69 years in good health. CDR3s include the opening cysteine and the closing phenylalanine or tryptophan. The D gene is left open where the match is weak. Part of the rows lack a size; the others show once, few, many or a class for expanded clones.

DNA: TGTGCCCTGGAGGGGATCGGAGTTTACAATGAGCAGTTCTTC; CDR3: CALEGIGVYNEQFF; D: NA; V: TRBV30; size: NA; J: TRBJ2-1
DNA: TGTGCCTGGAGCCCGGGACTAGCGGTTGAGACCCAGTACTTC; CDR3: CAWSPGLAVETQYF; D: TRBD2; V: TRBV30; size: NA; J: TRBJ2-5
DNA: TGTACCAGCAGACGAACTAGCGCCATCTCCATTACAGATACGCAGTATTTT; CDR3: CTSRRTSAISITDTQYF; D: TRBD2; V: TRBV6-2/TRBV6-3; size: NA; J: TRBJ2-3
DNA: TGTGCCAGCAGCCAAGCGACTAGCGGGAGTTACAATGAGCAGTTCTTC; CDR3: CASSQATSGSYNEQFF; D: TRBD2; V: TRBV4-2; size: NA; J: TRBJ2-1
DNA: TGTGCCAGCAGCTTCAGGGGGCTTGAAGGCTACACCTTC; CDR3: CASSFRGLEGYTF; D: TRBD1; V: TRBV7-9; size: few; J: TRBJ1-2
DNA: TGTGCCAGCAGGCACTATGGCTACACCTTC; CDR3: CASRHYGYTF; D: NA; V: TRBV6-1; size: NA; J: TRBJ1-2
DNA: TGCAGTGCTACCGGGAGCCCCTACAATGAGCAGTTCTTC; CDR3: CSATGSPYNEQFF; D: NA; V: TRBV20-1; size: NA; J: TRBJ2-1
DNA: TGTGCCGTAGTAGCGCCTAGCACAGATACGCAGTATTTT; CDR3: CAVVAPSTDTQYF; D: NA; V: TRBV28; size: NA; J: TRBJ2-3
DNA: TGTGCCAGCAGCCGTCCGGGACCGGGTTCACCCCTCCACTTT; CDR3: CASSRPGPGSPLHF; D: NA; V: TRBV16; size: NA; J: TRBJ1-6
DNA: TGTGCCAGCAGCTTCCGGGACTACCTATACAATGAGCAGTTCTTC; CDR3: CASSFRDYLYNEQFF; D: TRBD2; V: TRBV7-2; size: few; J: TRBJ2-1
DNA: TGTGCCAGCAGCTTGGCCATAGGGAGACAGACCCAGTACTTC; CDR3: CASSLAIGRQTQYF; D: NA; V: TRBV5-6; size: NA; J: TRBJ2-5
DNA: TGTGCCAGCAGCCCCTGGGACAAAACCTACGAGCAGTACTTC; CDR3: CASSPWDKTYEQYF; D: NA; V: TRBV28; size: NA; J: TRBJ2-7
DNA: TGTGCCAGCAGCCCCGGGCCACGGGAGGCCCAAGAATGTGGGACCCAGTACTTC; CDR3: CASSPGPREAQECGTQYF; D: TRBD2; V: TRBV27; size: few; J: TRBJ2-5
DNA: TGTGCCACCAGTGATTTGGATTTCAATGAGCAGTTCTTC; CDR3: CATSDLDFNEQFF; D: NA; V: TRBV24-1; size: NA; J: TRBJ2-1
DNA: TGCGCCAGCAGCTTGGCTGGGGGCAGGCAGTACTTC; CDR3: CASSLAGGRQYF; D: NA; V: TRBV5-1; size: few; J: TRBJ2-4
DNA: TGCAGTGCGCCCCCGCGAGGGCCCGGGAGAGATACGCAGTATTTT; CDR3: CSAPPRGPGRDTQYF; D: NA; V: TRBV20-1; size: NA; J: TRBJ2-3
DNA: TGTGCCAGCAGTTACTCGACGGAAGCCAAAAACATTCAGTACTTC; CDR3: CASSYSTEAKNIQYF; D: NA; V: TRBV6-5; size: few; J: TRBJ2-4